These 29 T cell receptor beta chains were all obtained from the same sample, sequenced in a study of monozygotic twins with inflammatory bowel disease. Each CDR3 protein gets one entry in TCRdb, which reprocessed the 5' RACE reads and gives no DNA. In all, the sample yields a few hundred thousand distinct CDR3 sequences. Sequencing was performed on blood. Receptors were obtained from a human donor with ulcerative colitis or Crohn's disease, or a healthy co-twin of an affected twin (not recorded which).

The chain joins TRBV21-1 to TRBJ1-6; TCRdb designates TRBD1, a call that cannot be tested without DNA. TRBV21-1 is a recognized pseudogene. This CDR3 has 16 amino acids. The CDR3 loop is CASSRPVTGPDSPLHF.

This sequence joins TRBV25-1 and TRBJ1-4; TCRdb indicates TRBD1, and absent DNA this call remains unverified. The germline V gene has CDR1 MGHDK and CDR2 SYGVNS. The CDR3 covers 12 residues. CDR3 in amino acids: CASRAGVEKLFF.

The chain is built from TRBV3-1 and TRBJ2-1; TCRdb's D call of TRBD1 is untestable without DNA. The CDR3 extends over 16 amino acids. CDR1 LGHDT and CDR2 YNNKEL come from the germline V gene (reference sequence). The CDR3 protein is CASSQDLRGFYNEQFF.

The chain recombines TRBV20-1 with TRBJ1-6; TCRdb outputs TRBD1, but without DNA this stays unchecked. Germline-derived CDR1 and CDR2 are DFQATT and SNEGSKA (reference sequence). The CDR3 sequence is 18 residues long. CDR3 region: CSARDPFRGEGFNSPLHF.

The CDR3 region is CATSDPRQGRTDTQYF. The chain combines TRBV24-1 with TRBJ2-3; checking the TCRdb D call of TRBD1 is not possible without DNA. CDR1 is KGHDR and CDR2 is SFDVKD in the germline V gene. This CDR3 comprises 16 residues.

This chain joins TRBV29-1 and TRBJ1-2. The CDR3 sequence is 15 residues long. Germline-derived CDR1 and CDR2 are SQVTM and ANQGSEA. CDR3 residues: CSVVARGLINYGYTF.

The chain is built from TRBV20-1 and TRBJ1-2; the D call of TRBD1 rests on TCRdb alone, since no DNA is present to check it. The CDR3 covers 18 residues. Per the germline V gene, CDR1 is DFQATT and CDR2 is SNEGSKA (reference sequence). The CDR3 sequence: CSARDYLFGTDRSYGYTF.

The rearrangement joins TRBV5-1 to TRBJ2-5; TCRdb's assignment of TRBD2 cannot be checked, as there is no DNA. Germline CDR1 reads SGHRS; CDR2 reads YFSETQ. The CDR3 is 12 residues long. The chain's CDR3 is CASSREEETQYF.

The genes are TRBV6-1 and TRBJ2-5; TCRdb selects TRBD1, and the lack of DNA leaves this call unchecked. This CDR3 is built from 14 residues. Germline V lookup: CDR1 MNHNS, CDR2 SASEGT. This CDR3 is CASSEVPQRETQYF.

The chain has TRBV27 and TRBJ1-2; TCRdb's D call, TRBD1, is unchecked because there is no DNA. Germline-derived CDR1 and CDR2 are MNHEY and SMNVEV (reference sequence). The CDR3 consists of 14 residues. The CDR3 protein is CASSLTASNYGYTF.

The CDR3 spells CASSSTDSTDTQYF. The rearrangement uses TRBV9 and TRBJ2-3. The CDR3 runs to 14 residues. Germline-derived CDR1 and CDR2 are SGDLS and YYNGEE.

The chain employs TRBV30 and TRBJ1-2; TCRdb lists TRBD1, though no DNA is available to test this call. This CDR3 has 12 amino acids. Germline V gene lookup returns CDR1 GTSNPN and CDR2 SVGIG (reference sequence). CDR3: CAWSVQGDGYTF.

J is TRBJ1-4 and V is TRBV7-9. CDR3 length: 15 amino acids. Germline assignment: CDR1 SEHNR and CDR2 FQNEAQ (reference sequence). The CDR3: CASSLTATTNEKLFF.

The J gene is TRBJ1-1, the V gene TRBV5-1; TCRdb proposes TRBD1, but this gene call is untestable without DNA. The CDR3 extends over 15 amino acids. The germline gives CDR1 SGHRS, CDR2 YFSETQ. This chain's CDR3 is CASSPSRGLNTEAFF.

The rearrangement links TRBV18 to TRBJ2-2; TCRdb returns TRBD1, unconfirmable since there is no DNA. Germline loops: CDR1 KGHSH, CDR2 LQKENI. The CDR3 length is 16 residues. This CDR3 reads CASSPLRTRNTGELFF.

The V and J genes are TRBV6-2 or TRBV6-3 and TRBJ2-1. CDR3 size: 17 residues. Germline V gives CDR1 MNHEY, CDR2 SVGEGT. This CDR3 reads CASSYSRGSASYNEQFF.

The chain couples TRBV20-1 to TRBJ2-7; TCRdb names TRBD1, which stays unverified in the absence of DNA. Germline CDR1 and CDR2: DFQATT and SNEGSKA (reference sequence). This CDR3 has 16 amino acids. CDR3 amino acids: CSARDRISAPNYEQYF.

The rearrangement uses TRBV7-6 and TRBJ2-3; the D call from TCRdb, TRBD1, cannot be confirmed without DNA. Germline values: CDR1 SGHVS, CDR2 FNYEAQ. This CDR3 region has 15 residues. Here the CDR3 reads CASSLAHRVIDTQYF.

J is TRBJ2-4 and V is TRBV19; the D call from TCRdb, TRBD1, cannot be confirmed without DNA. This CDR3 contains 15 residues. The germline V gene encodes CDR1 LNHDA and CDR2 SQIVND (reference sequence). The CDR3: CASKNAGMAKNIQYF.

The chain recombines TRBV6-2 or TRBV6-3 with TRBJ2-7; the D gene TCRdb calls, TRBD1, cannot be checked with no DNA. Germline CDR1 and CDR2: MNHEY and SVGEGT. CDR3 length: 15 residues. CDR3 loop: CASMELGQGTYEQYF.

The chain recombines TRBV5-6 with TRBJ2-7. The CDR3 consists of 14 residues. The germline V gene encodes CDR1 SGHDT and CDR2 YYEEEE. The CDR3 region is CASTNTPAAYEQYF. The entire variable domain, with the rest obtained from reference TRBV5-6 and TRBJ2-7, is as follows: DAGVTQSPTHLIKTRGQQVTLRCSPKSGHDTVSWYQQALGQGPQFIFQYYEEEERQRGNFPDRFSGHQFPNYSSELNVNALLLGDSALYLCASTNTPAAYEQYFGPGTRLTVT.

V and J are TRBV4-1 and TRBJ2-7. Germline-derived CDR1 and CDR2 are MGHRA and YSYEKL. CDR3 length: 13 residues. CDR3 amino acids: CASSRPGLYEQYF.

V is TRBV11-2 and J is TRBJ2-7. Per germline, CDR1 SGHAT and CDR2 FQNNGV. The CDR3 consists of 14 residues. The CDR3 sequence: CASSLDQGYYEQYF.

V and J are TRBV4-3 and TRBJ2-7; the D call of TRBD1 rests on TCRdb alone, since no DNA is present to check it. The length of the CDR3 is 14 residues. Germline assignment: CDR1 LGHNA and CDR2 YSLEER. The chain's CDR3 is CASSQEQGAYEQYF.

The CDR3 sequence: CASSLQTYEQYF. The chain uses TRBV7-9 and TRBJ2-7. Germline V gene sequence: CDR1 SEHNR, CDR2 FQNEAQ (reference sequence). The length of the CDR3 is 12 residues.

V and J are TRBV5-6 and TRBJ2-3; the TCRdb D gene call, TRBD1, has no DNA to confirm it. The CDR3 is made up of 17 amino acids. CDR1 and CDR2 (germline): SGHDT, YYEEEE. The CDR3 loop reads CASSFTPGHSGTDTQYF.

This chain uses TRBV5-4 with TRBJ2-1; TCRdb reports TRBD2, a call that lacks DNA to check it against. This CDR3 is 15 amino acids long. Germline V gives CDR1 SGHNT, CDR2 YYREEE (reference sequence). The CDR3: CASSPGGVTYNEQFF.

The rearrangement links TRBV7-9 to TRBJ1-2; the D call of TRBD1 rests on TCRdb alone, since no DNA is present to check it. The CDR3 is made up of 16 amino acids. The germline V gene encodes CDR1 SEHNR and CDR2 FQNEAQ (reference sequence). CDR3 amino acids: CASSLGRRQSGYGYTF.

The chain carries TRBV10-3 and TRBJ1-1; TCRdb returns TRBD1, unconfirmable since there is no DNA. The germline CDR1 and CDR2 sequences are ENHRY and SYGVKD. This CDR3 comprises 16 residues. CDR3 region: CAISAAGSQMNTEAFF.